These T cell receptor beta chains were read from a single sample in a study of technical replicates of blood from several donors. Data came from immunoSEQ multiplex PCR; TCRdb stores just in-frame clones and leaves some out. The profile shows about 80,000 clones, approximately 96% of them singletons. The specimen sequenced was T cells isolated from PBMCs. The receptors stem from a human donor in good health. The CDR3 runs from the conserved cysteine through the conserved F or W. D genes are given only for firm matches. Part of the rows lack a size; the others show once, few, many or a class for expanded clones.

clone size | D gene | J gene | V gene | CDR3 DNA | CDR3 protein
. | . | TRBJ2-1 | TRBV5-4 | TGTGCCAGTATCCGGGAGCCGAGTTACAATGAGCAGTTCTTC | CASIREPSYNEQFF
. | TRBD1 | TRBJ2-2 | TRBV2 | TGTGCCAGCAGTATGACAGGGCTACCCGGGGAGCTGTTTTTT | CASSMTGLPGELFF
. | TRBD1 | TRBJ2-3 | TRBV7-3 | TGTGCCAGCAGCTTATGGGGGACAGCGACAGATACGCAGTATTTT | CASSLWGTATDTQYF
. | TRBD2 | TRBJ2-7 | TRBV9 | TGTGCCAGCAGCGCGGGACTAGCGGGAGGTATATACGAGCAGTACTTC | CASSAGLAGGIYEQYF
. | TRBD2 | TRBJ2-5 | TRBV4-3 | TGCGCCAGCAGCCAGGCACTAGCGGGCGCCGAGACCCAGTACTTC | CASSQALAGAETQYF
. | TRBD2 | TRBJ2-1 | TRBV6-1 | TGTGCCAGCCGGGCGACTAGCGGGGGCAAGTTCTTC | CASRATSGGKFF
. | TRBD2 | TRBJ2-2 | TRBV19 | TGTGCCAGTAGTATCCGGACTAGCGGGAACACCGGGGAGCTGTTTTTT | CASSIRTSGNTGELFF
. | TRBD2 | TRBJ2-1 | TRBV18 | TGTGCCAGCTCACCAAGGCTAGCGGGAGCTTTTGATGAGCAGTTCTTC | CASSPRLAGAFDEQFF
once | . | TRBJ1-2 | TRBV6-5 | TGTGCCAGCAGCGCGATTGTTACAGATACCTATGGCTACACCTTC | CASSAIVTDTYGYTF
. | TRBD2 | TRBJ2-7 | TRBV2 | TGTGCCAGCAGTTCCCAACCCCTGGGAGGGAGGGGCAGGTACGAGCAGTACTTC | CASSSQPLGGRGRYEQYF
once | . | TRBJ1-1 | TRBV6-6 | TGTGCCAGCAGTTACCATGGCACCCAGAACACTGAAGCTTTCTTT | CASSYHGTQNTEAFF
once | . | TRBJ2-5 | TRBV20-1 | TGCAGTGATCGCAGGGCAGAGACCCAGTACTTC | CSDRRAETQYF
. | . | TRBJ1-1 | TRBV11-3 | TGTGCCAGCAGCCTCATGTCGGCTGAAGCTTTCTTT | CASSLMSAEAFF
. | TRBD1 | TRBJ1-2 | TRBV27 | TGTGCCAGCAGTCCGGGGACAGGGCTTATCTATGGCTACACCTTC | CASSPGTGLIYGYTF
. | TRBD1 | TRBJ2-7 | TRBV2 | TGTGCCAGCAGTGAAGGGACAGGTACTCCCTACGAGCAGTACTTC | CASSEGTGTPYEQYF
. | TRBD1 | TRBJ2-2 | TRBV19 | TGTGCCAGTAGTACCGGACAGGAGAACACCGGGGAGCTGTTTTTT | CASSTGQENTGELFF
. | . | TRBJ1-2 | TRBV5-6 | TGTGCCAGCAGCTTGGACACAACCGACTACACCTTC | CASSLDTTDYTF
. | TRBD1 | TRBJ2-1 | TRBV27 | TGTGCCAGCAGTTTCGGTACCGGGACAGGCCACAATGAGCAGTTCTTC | CASSFGTGTGHNEQFF
. | . | TRBJ2-1 | TRBV7-8 | TGTGCCAGCAGCTTTTCTAGATTGCTCTACAATGAGCAGTTCTTC | CASSFSRLLYNEQFF
many | TRBD2 | TRBJ2-6 | TRBV4-3 | TGCGCCAGCAGCCAAGGGACTAGCAGCTCTGGGGCCAACGTCCTGACTTTC | CASSQGTSSSGANVLTF
. | TRBD1 | TRBJ2-1 | TRBV5-5 | TGTGCCAGCAGAGCCGGGACAGGCTCCTACAATGAGCAGTTCTTC | CASRAGTGSYNEQFF
. | TRBD2 | TRBJ2-3 | TRBV7-3 | TGTGCCAGCAGCTTGGGACTAGCGGGCACAGATACGCAGTATTTT | CASSLGLAGTDTQYF
once | . | TRBJ2-7 | TRBV4-2 | TGTGCCAGCAGCCAAGAGAGAAAGCGGGTTCACTCCGGGGGCGAGCAGTACTTC | CASSQERKRVHSGGEQYF
. | . | TRBJ2-7 | TRBV5-8 | TGTGCCAGCAGACCGGGACTGCCCTACGAGCAGTACTTC | CASRPGLPYEQYF